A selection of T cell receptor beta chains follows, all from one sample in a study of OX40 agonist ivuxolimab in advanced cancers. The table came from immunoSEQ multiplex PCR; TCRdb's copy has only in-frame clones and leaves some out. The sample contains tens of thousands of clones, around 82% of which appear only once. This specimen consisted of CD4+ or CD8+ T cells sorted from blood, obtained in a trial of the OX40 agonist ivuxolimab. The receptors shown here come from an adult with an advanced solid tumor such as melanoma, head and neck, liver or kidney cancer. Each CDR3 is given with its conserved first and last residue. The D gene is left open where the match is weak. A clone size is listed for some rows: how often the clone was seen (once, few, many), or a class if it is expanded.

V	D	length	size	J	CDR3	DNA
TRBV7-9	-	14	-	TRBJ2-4	CASSLVSSQNIQYF	TGTGCCAGCAGCTTAGTCTCTAGCCAAAACATTCAGTACTTC
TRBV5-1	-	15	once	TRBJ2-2	CASSPGPRQAGELFF	TGCGCCAGCAGCCCGGGACCCCGGCAGGCCGGGGAGCTGTTTTTT
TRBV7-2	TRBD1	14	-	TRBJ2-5	CASSSQGIQETQYF	TGTGCCAGCAGCTCACAGGGGATCCAAGAGACCCAGTACTTC
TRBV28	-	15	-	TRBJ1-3	CASSPRFGPGNTIYF	TGTGCCAGCAGTCCCCGTTTTGGGCCTGGAAACACCATATATTTT
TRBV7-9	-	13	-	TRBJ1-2	CASSSDGGYGYTF	TGTGCCAGCAGCTCCGATGGGGGGTATGGCTACACCTTC
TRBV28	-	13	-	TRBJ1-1	CASSITPNTEAFF	TGTGCCAGCAGTATTACACCTAACACTGAAGCTTTCTTT
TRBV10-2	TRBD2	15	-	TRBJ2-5	CASSEFTSVKETQYF	TGCGCCAGCAGTGAGTTCACTAGCGTAAAAGAGACCCAGTACTTC
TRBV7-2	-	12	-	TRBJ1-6	CASSPNNSPLHF	TGTGCCAGCAGCCCTAATAATTCACCCCTCCACTTT
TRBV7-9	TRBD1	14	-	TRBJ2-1	CASSEDRGHNEQFF	TGTGCCAGCAGCGAAGACAGGGGGCACAATGAGCAGTTCTTC
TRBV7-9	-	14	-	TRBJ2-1	CASSLAGLGNEQFF	TGTGCCAGCAGCTTAGCCGGGCTAGGGAATGAGCAGTTCTTC
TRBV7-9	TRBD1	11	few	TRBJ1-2	CASTPGQSYTF	TGTGCCAGCACCCCGGGACAGAGCTACACCTTC
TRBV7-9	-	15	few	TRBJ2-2	CASSTTTSTTGELFF	TGTGCCAGCAGCACCACCACTAGCACCACCGGGGAGCTGTTTTTT
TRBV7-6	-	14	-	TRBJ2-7	CASSLRGANYEQYF	TGTGCCAGCAGCTTACGGGGGGCAAACTACGAGCAGTACTTC
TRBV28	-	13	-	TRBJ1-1	CATEMGTGTEAFF	TGTGCCACCGAGATGGGGACGGGCACTGAAGCTTTCTTT
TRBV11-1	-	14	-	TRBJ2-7	CASSLNEPNYEQYF	TGTGCCAGCAGCCTAAATGAGCCAAACTACGAGCAGTACTTC
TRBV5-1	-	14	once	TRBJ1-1	CASSLESPTVEAFF	TGCGCCAGCAGCTTGGAAAGCCCTACCGTTGAAGCTTTCTTT
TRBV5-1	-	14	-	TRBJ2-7	CASSLWAGAYEQYF	TGCGCCAGCAGCTTGTGGGCTGGCGCCTACGAGCAGTACTTC
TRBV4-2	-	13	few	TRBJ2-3	CASSQEGADTQYF	TGTGCCAGCAGCCAAGAGGGGGCAGATACGCAGTATTTT
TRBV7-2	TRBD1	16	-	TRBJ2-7	CASSKSSGTGSYEQYF	TGTGCCAGCAGCAAATCATCCGGGACAGGCTCCTACGAGCAGTACTTC
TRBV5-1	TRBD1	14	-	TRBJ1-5	CASSIGTGGQPQHF	TGCGCCAGCAGCATAGGGACAGGGGGGCAGCCCCAGCATTTT
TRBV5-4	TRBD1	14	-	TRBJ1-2	CASSPMTGEGGYTF	TGTGCCAGCAGCCCCATGACAGGGGAGGGTGGCTACACCTTC
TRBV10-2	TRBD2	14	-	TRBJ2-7	CASRNPSGRYEQYF	TGCGCCAGCAGGAATCCTAGCGGGAGGTACGAGCAGTACTTC
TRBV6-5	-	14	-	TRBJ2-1	CASGWAGVYNEQFF	TGTGCCAGCGGCTGGGCGGGCGTCTACAATGAGCAGTTCTTC
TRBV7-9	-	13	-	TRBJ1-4	CASSLGQNEKLFF	TGTGCCAGCAGCTTAGGACAGAATGAAAAACTGTTTTTT
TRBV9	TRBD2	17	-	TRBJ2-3	CASSLKGREGSTDTQYF	TGTGCCAGCAGCCTCAAGGGGCGGGAGGGGAGCACAGATACGCAGTATTTT
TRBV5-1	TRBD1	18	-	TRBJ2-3	CASSSPGTGFLLADTQYF	TGCGCCAGCAGCTCCCCCGGGACAGGGTTTCTTCTGGCAGATACGCAGTATTTT
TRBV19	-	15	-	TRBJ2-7	CASSIGTLTWDEQYF	TGTGCCAGTAGTATAGGGACCCTTACCTGGGACGAGCAGTACTTC
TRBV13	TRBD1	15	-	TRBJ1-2	CASSPPAGGYYGYTF	TGTGCCAGCAGCCCGCCTGCAGGGGGCTACTATGGCTACACCTTC
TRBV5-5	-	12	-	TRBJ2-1	CASSPTGNEQFF	TGTGCCAGCAGCCCCACGGGCAATGAGCAGTTCTTC
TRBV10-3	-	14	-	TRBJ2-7	CAISEGAGPYEQYF	TGTGCCATCAGTGAAGGAGCGGGTCCTTACGAGCAGTACTTC
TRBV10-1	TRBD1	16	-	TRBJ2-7	CASSAGTPTGPYEQYF	TGCGCCAGCAGTGCCGGAACACCGACAGGGCCCTACGAGCAGTACTTC
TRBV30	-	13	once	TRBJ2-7	CAWSIQAPGEQYF	TGTGCCTGGAGTATACAGGCCCCCGGCGAGCAGTACTTC
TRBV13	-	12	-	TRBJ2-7	CASSLYPTEQYF	TGTGCCAGCAGCTTATATCCCACCGAGCAGTACTTC
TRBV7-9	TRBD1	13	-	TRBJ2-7	CASRRDSSYEQYF	TGTGCCAGCAGAAGGGACAGCTCCTACGAGCAGTACTTC
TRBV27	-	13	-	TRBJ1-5	CASSYRGNQPQHF	TGTGCCAGCAGTTACCGGGGCAATCAGCCCCAGCATTTT
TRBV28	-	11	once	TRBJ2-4	CASSLGGFQYF	TGTGCCAGCAGTTTAGGGGGGTTTCAGTACTTC
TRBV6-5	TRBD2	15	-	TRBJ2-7	CATSKSGLAGFEQYF	TGTGCCACCTCAAAATCGGGACTAGCGGGGTTCGAGCAGTACTTC
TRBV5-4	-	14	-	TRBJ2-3	CASSLALQGDTQYF	TGTGCCAGCAGCTTGGCGCTGCAAGGAGATACGCAGTATTTT
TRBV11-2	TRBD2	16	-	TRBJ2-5	CASSLGLAEKEETQYF	TGTGCCAGCAGCTTAGGACTAGCGGAGAAAGAAGAGACCCAGTACTTC
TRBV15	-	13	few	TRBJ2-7	CATSRARDLEQYF	TGTGCCACCAGCAGAGCCCGGGACCTCGAGCAGTACTTC
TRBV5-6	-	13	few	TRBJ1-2	CASSPDRAYGYTF	TGTGCCAGCAGCCCGGACAGAGCCTATGGCTACACCTTC
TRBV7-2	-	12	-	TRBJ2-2	CASSLVMEGLFF	TGTGCCAGCAGCTTAGTTATGGAGGGGCTGTTTTTT
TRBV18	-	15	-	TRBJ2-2	CASSRNRDNTGELFF	TGTGCCAGCTCACGAAACAGGGACAATACCGGGGAGCTGTTTTTT
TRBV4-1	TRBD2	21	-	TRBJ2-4	CASSQGGAPGKYRLAKNIQYF	TGCGCCAGCAGCCAGGGAGGGGCGCCCGGGAAATATCGACTAGCCAAAAACATTCAGTACTTC
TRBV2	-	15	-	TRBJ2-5	CASSKNRDHQETQYF	TGTGCCAGCAGTAAAAACAGGGATCACCAAGAGACCCAGTACTTC